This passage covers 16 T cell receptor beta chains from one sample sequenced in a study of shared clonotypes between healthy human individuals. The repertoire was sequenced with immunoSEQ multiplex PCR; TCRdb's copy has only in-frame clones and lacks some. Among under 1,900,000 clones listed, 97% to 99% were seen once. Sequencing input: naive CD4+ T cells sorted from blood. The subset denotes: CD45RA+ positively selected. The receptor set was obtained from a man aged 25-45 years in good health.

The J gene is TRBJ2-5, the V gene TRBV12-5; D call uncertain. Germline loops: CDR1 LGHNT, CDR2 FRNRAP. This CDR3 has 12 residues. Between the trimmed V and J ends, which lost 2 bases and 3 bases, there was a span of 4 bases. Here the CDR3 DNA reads TGTGCTAGTGGTTTGTCCAAAGAGACCCAGTACTTC. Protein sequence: CASGLSKETQYF.

DNA for the CDR3: TGTGCCAGCAGCGTTTTTGGGGAAGGGGTCGGGGAGCTGTTTTTT. Protein sequence: CASSVFGEGVGELFF. The chain recombines TRBV9 with TRBJ2-2; D might be TRBD1 (5 bases). The CDR3 is 15 residues long. V dropped 2 bases and J dropped 7 bases, with 15 bases sitting between them. CDR1 SGDLS and CDR2 YYNGEE come from the germline V gene.

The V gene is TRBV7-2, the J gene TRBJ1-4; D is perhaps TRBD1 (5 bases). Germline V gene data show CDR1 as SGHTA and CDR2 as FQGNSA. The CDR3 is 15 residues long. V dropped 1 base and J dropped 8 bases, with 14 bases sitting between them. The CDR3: CASSLVGGVGEKLFF. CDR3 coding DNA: TGTGCCAGCAGCTTAGTCGGGGGAGTCGGGGAAAAACTGTTTTTT.

CDR3 sequence: CASSLLRTGIEHEQYF. The DNA for the CDR3 is TGTGCCAGCAGCCTGTTAAGGACAGGGATAGAACACGAGCAGTACTTC. The chain uses TRBV7-9 and TRBJ2-7, with TRBD1 identical over 8 bases. The CDR3 consists of 16 residues. CDR1 and CDR2 (germline): SEHNR, FQNEAQ (reference sequence). The junction had 14 bases not matched to a gene; V was cut back by 5 bases and J by 5 bases.

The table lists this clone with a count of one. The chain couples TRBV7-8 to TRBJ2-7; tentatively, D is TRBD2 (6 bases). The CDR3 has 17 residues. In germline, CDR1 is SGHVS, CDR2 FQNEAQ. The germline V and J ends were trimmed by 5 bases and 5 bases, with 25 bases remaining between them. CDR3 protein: CASSLNHPGLGPDEQYF. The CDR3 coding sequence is TGTGCCAGCAGCCTCAATCATCCGGGACTGGGTCCGGACGAGCAGTACTTC.

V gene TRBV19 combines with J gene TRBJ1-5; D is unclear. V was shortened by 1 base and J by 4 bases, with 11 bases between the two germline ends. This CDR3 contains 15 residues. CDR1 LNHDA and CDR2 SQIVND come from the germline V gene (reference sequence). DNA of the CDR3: TGTGCCAGTAGTATAGTACGGCCGCAAAATCAGCCCCAGCATTTT. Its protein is CASSIVRPQNQPQHF. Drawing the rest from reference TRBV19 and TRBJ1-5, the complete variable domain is DGGITQSPKYLFRKEGQNVTLSCEQNLNHDAMYWYRQDPGQGLRLIYYSQIVNDFQKGDIAEGYSVSREKKESFPLTVTSAQKNPTAFYLCASSIVRPQNQPQHFGDGTRLSIL.

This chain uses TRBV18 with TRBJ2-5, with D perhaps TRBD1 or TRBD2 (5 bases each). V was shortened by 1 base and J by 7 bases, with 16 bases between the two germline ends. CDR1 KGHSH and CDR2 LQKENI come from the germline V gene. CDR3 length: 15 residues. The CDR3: CASSPQTGRDATQYF. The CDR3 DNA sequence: TGTGCCAGCTCACCACAAACCGGACGGGACGCGACCCAGTACTTC.

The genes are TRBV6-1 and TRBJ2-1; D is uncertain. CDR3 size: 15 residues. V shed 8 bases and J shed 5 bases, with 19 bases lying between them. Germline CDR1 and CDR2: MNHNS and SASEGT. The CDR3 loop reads CASFIDHLQHNEQFF. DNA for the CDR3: TGTGCCAGCTTTATCGATCACCTGCAGCACAATGAGCAGTTCTTC.

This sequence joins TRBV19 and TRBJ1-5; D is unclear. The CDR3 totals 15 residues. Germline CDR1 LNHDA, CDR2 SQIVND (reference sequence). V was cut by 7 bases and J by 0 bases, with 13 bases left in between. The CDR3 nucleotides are TGTGCCAGTATGTCCCGCCTATATAGCAATCAGCCCCAGCATTTT. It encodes CASMSRLYSNQPQHF. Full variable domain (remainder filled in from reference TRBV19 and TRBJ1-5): DGGITQSPKYLFRKEGQNVTLSCEQNLNHDAMYWYRQDPGQGLRLIYYSQIVNDFQKGDIAEGYSVSREKKESFPLTVTSAQKNPTAFYLCASMSRLYSNQPQHFGDGTRLSIL.

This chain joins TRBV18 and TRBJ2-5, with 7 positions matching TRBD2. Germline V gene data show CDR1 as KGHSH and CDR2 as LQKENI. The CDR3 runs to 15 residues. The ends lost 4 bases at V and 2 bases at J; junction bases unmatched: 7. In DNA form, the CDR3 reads TGTGCCAGCTCACTGATGGGGGGGGTTCAAGAGACCCAGTACTTC. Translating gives CASSLMGGVQETQYF.

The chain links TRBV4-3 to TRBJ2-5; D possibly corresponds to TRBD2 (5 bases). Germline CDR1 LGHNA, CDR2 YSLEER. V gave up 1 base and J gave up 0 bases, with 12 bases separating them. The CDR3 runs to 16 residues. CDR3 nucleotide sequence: TGCGCCAGCAGCCAAGGGGTGAGCGGACACCAAGAGACCCAGTACTTC. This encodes CASSQGVSGHQETQYF.

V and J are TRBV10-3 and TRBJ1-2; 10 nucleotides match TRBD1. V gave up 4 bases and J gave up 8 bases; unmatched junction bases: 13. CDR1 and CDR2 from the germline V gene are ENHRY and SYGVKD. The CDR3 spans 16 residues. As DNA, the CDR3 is TGTGCCATCAGTGGACCGGGACAGGGGACTTCTGGGGGCTACACCTTC. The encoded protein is CAISGPGQGTSGGYTF.

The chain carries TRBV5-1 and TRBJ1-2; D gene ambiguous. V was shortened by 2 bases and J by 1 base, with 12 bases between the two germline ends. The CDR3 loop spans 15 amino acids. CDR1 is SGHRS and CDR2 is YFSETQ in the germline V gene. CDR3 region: CASSFGPASNYGYTF. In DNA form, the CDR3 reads TGCGCCAGCAGCTTTGGTCCAGCGAGTAACTATGGCTACACCTTC.

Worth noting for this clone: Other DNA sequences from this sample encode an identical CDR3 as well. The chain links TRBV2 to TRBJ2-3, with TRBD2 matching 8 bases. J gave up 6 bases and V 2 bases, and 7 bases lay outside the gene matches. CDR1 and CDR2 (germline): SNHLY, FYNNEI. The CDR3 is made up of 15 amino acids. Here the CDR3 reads CASSELAGGGDTQYF. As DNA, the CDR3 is TGTGCCAGCAGTGAATTGGCGGGAGGAGGCGATACGCAGTATTTT.

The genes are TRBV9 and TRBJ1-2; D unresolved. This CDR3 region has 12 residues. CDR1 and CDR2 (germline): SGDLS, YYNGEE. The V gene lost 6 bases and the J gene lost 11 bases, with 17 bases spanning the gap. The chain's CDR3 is CASMRPLWNYTF. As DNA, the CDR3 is TGTGCCAGCATGAGGCCGCTTTGGAATTACACCTTC.

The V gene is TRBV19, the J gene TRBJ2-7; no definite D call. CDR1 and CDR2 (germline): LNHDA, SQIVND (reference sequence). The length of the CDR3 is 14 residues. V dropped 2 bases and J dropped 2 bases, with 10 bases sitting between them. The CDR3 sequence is CASSILGLPYEQYF. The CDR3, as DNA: TGTGCCAGTAGTATACTGGGTCTCCCCTACGAGCAGTACTTC.